Below are 16 T cell receptor beta chains sequenced from a single sample in a study of shared clonotypes between healthy human individuals. The naive CD8 population came from CD45RO-negative cells selected for CCR7, without terminally differentiated effector memory CD45RA+ cells. The data were produced by immunoSEQ multiplex PCR, yet TCRdb's version contains in-frame clones alone and is incomplete. The sample carries about 2.2 million clones, about 92% recorded once. Specimen: naive CD8+ T cells from PBMCs. All receptors derive from a man in his late teens or twenties in good health. Some clones in this sample may be carry-over from other donors' samples.

This clone was recorded once. The V and J genes are TRBV7-3 and TRBJ2-2; 10 nucleotides match TRBD2. From germline, CDR1 is SGHTA and CDR2 FQGTGA. V was clipped by 5 bases and J by 1 base; unmatched bases: 4. The CDR3 covers 16 residues. In DNA, the CDR3 is TGTGCCAGCAGCCCTAGCGGGAGAGGGAACACCGGGGAGCTGTTTTTT. It yields the protein CASSPSGRGNTGELFF.

The chain couples TRBV29-1 to TRBJ2-3; 15 bases are shared with TRBD2. The CDR3 sequence is 15 residues long. Losses at the gene ends were 5 bases for V and 6 bases for J; bases not matched to a gene: 6. The germline V gene encodes CDR1 SQVTM and CDR2 ANQGSEA. In DNA, the CDR3 is TGCAGCGTTCAACGGACTAGCGGGAGGGCTGATACGCAGTATTTT. It encodes CSVQRTSGRADTQYF.

This clone was detected only a few times. The chain uses TRBV19 and TRBJ1-1; D unresolved. This CDR3 comprises 13 residues. With 7 bases removed from V and 5 bases from J, the gap between germline ends came to 14 bases. In germline, CDR1 is LNHDA, CDR2 SQIVND (reference sequence). In DNA form, the CDR3 reads TGTGCCAGTACCCCCAGGTCTGCAACTGAAGCTTTCTTT. It encodes CASTPRSATEAFF.

V usage is TRBV5-4 and J usage is TRBJ2-1; 10 bases line up with TRBD2. This CDR3 region has 15 residues. The germline CDR1 and CDR2 sequences are SGHNT and YYREEE (reference sequence). The junction had 7 bases not matched to a gene; V was cut back by 5 bases and J by 5 bases. The CDR3 reads CASRSSSGSHNEQFF. In DNA, the CDR3 is TGTGCCAGCAGGTCGTCTAGCGGGAGCCACAATGAGCAGTTCTTC.

The CDR3, as DNA: TGTGCCAGCAGCTACGGGACAGGACGTGAAGCTTTCTTT. The encoded protein is CASSYGTGREAFF. The chain combines TRBV28 with TRBJ1-1, with TRBD1 identical over 8 bases. The CDR3 is 13 amino acids. Trimming removed 6 bases from V and 7 bases from J; junction bases left unmatched: 7. Germline-derived CDR1 and CDR2 are MDHEN and SYDVKM.

The chain is built from TRBV4-3 and TRBJ2-7; no firm D call. The CDR3 sequence is 14 residues long. V was clipped by 4 bases and J by 4 bases, with 14 bases between them. Germline CDR1 is LGHNA and CDR2 is YSLEER. CDR3 sequence: CASSPSSMGYEQYF. CDR3 in DNA: TGCGCCAGCAGCCCGAGCTCCATGGGGTACGAGCAGTACTTC.

The chain is built from TRBV13 and TRBJ2-5, with TRBD2 identical over 13 bases. The CDR3 covers 16 residues. The ends lost 5 bases at V and 5 bases at J; junction bases unmatched: 8. Germline V lookup: CDR1 PRHDT, CDR2 FYEKMQ (reference sequence). DNA for the CDR3: TGTGCCAGCAGCAGAGGACTAGCGGGAGTCGTCGAGACCCAGTACTTC. Protein: CASSRGLAGVVETQYF.

This chain connects TRBV7-6 to TRBJ1-1, with D possibly being TRBD1 (6 bases). Trimming took 1 base from V and 0 from J, leaving 12 bases between them. This CDR3 region has 16 residues. Germline V gene data show CDR1 as SGHVS and CDR2 as FNYEAQ. The CDR3 sequence is CASSLGGEGVNTEAFF. The DNA of the CDR3 is TGTGCCAGCAGCTTAGGAGGGGAGGGGGTGAACACTGAAGCTTTCTTT.

The rearrangement uses TRBV5-1 and TRBJ1-1; D is undetermined. The ends were cut back, 2 bases at V and 3 bases at J, with 11 bases in the middle. This CDR3 spans 14 amino acids. Germline CDR1 reads SGHRS; CDR2 reads YFSETQ. DNA of the CDR3: TGCGCCAGCAGCTTCCGGGAATGGGACACTGAAGCTTTCTTT. Its translation is CASSFREWDTEAFF.

The rearrangement links TRBV7-9 to TRBJ1-6; D is unclear. Germline V lookup: CDR1 SEHNR, CDR2 FQNEAQ (reference sequence). V was pared by 4 bases and J by 0 bases, with 13 bases between. The CDR3 spans 17 residues. The CDR3, as DNA: TGTGCCAGCAGCTCTACCTGGGGTGACTCCTATAATTCACCCCTCCACTTT. Translation gives CASSSTWGDSYNSPLHF.

This clone was seen once. The genes are TRBV4-2 and TRBJ2-7; D gene ambiguous. CDR3 size: 13 residues. Germline V CDR1 and CDR2: LGHNA, YNFKEQ. V lost 2 bases to trimming and J lost 2 bases, with 7 bases between them. The CDR3 reads CASSQTTTYEQYF. The CDR3 DNA is TGTGCCAGCAGCCAAACTACCACCTACGAGCAGTACTTC.

This clone was found once. In the same sample, other DNA sequences code for this CDR3. V is TRBV11-2 and J is TRBJ2-7, with TRBD2 as a possible D gene (6 bases). This CDR3 contains 12 residues. V lost 4 bases, J lost 2 bases, and 6 bases lay in between. Germline V CDR1 and CDR2: SGHAT, FQNNGV. The CDR3 nucleotides read TGTGCCAGCAGCTCGGGAGCCTACGAGCAGTACTTC. Translated, it gives CASSSGAYEQYF.

V gene TRBV2 combines with J gene TRBJ2-7, with 12 bases identical to TRBD2. The germline V gene encodes CDR1 SNHLY and CDR2 FYNNEI. The CDR3 sequence is 15 residues long. J was trimmed by 4 bases and V by 6 bases; bases with no gene match: 7. Written as DNA, the CDR3 is TGTGCCAGCAGCGTACTAGCGGGAGGTCGGTACGAGCAGTACTTC. Its protein product is CASSVLAGGRYEQYF.

This clone was recorded once. This chain joins TRBV7-7 and TRBJ2-2; D remains unclear. Germline assignment: CDR1 SSHAT and CDR2 FNYEAQ (reference sequence). The CDR3 extends over 14 amino acids. Trimming shortened V by 1 base and J by 2 bases, and 5 bases separated the two germline ends. CDR3 protein: CASSLGANTGELFF. The CDR3 region has the DNA TGTGCCAGCAGCTTAGGGGCCAACACCGGGGAGCTGTTTTTT.

The CDR3 sequence: CASSFRLASSSYEQYF. DNA for the CDR3: TGCGCCAGCAGCTTCCGACTAGCTTCATCTTCCTACGAGCAGTACTTC. J is TRBJ2-7 and V is TRBV4-1; 7 bases line up with TRBD2. V lost 5 bases and J lost 1; bases outside the gene matches: 11. The CDR3 loop spans 16 amino acids. CDR1 and CDR2 (germline): MGHRA, YSYEKL.

The chain has TRBV5-1 and TRBJ2-7, with TRBD1 matching over 11 bases. V dropped 2 bases and J dropped 0; count of bases not matched to a gene: 7. CDR3 length: 17 residues. Germline V gene sequence: CDR1 SGHRS, CDR2 YFSETQ. CDR3 residues: CASSFGDRGSISYEQYF. The CDR3 nucleotides are TGCGCCAGCAGCTTCGGGGACAGGGGGTCTATCTCCTACGAGCAGTACTTC.